This T cell receptor beta chain was observed in a study of siplizumab effects on memory and regulatory T cells. General study results and limits: Memory cells seemed less diverse than naive T cells, which seemed major alloresponse contributors. Alloreactive clones mapping to unstimulated subsets formed only a minor fraction.

Per the germline V gene, CDR1 is SGHKS and CDR2 is YYEKEE (reference sequence). With 0 bases removed from V and 4 bases from J, the gap between germline ends came to 8 bases. The CDR3 spans 14 residues. Every sample had 95,000 to 100,000 of its TCR templates assayed. Assay used: immunoSEQ multiplex PCR; TCRdb lists only in-frame clones, some missing. The table has about 75,000 clones, 93% seen once. A remark on this clone: What it binds is unknown.

Sequenced: CD8+ T cells sorted from blood. The genes are TRBV5-5 and TRBJ1-3; the D gene is possibly TRBD1 (5 bases). This TCR was recovered from a human donor in good health. CDR3 nucleotides: TGTGCCAGCAGCTTGGGGGGCGGCGGAAACACCATATATTTT. Translation gives CASSLGGGGNTIYF.